These 12 T cell receptor beta chains originate from one sample sequenced in a study of T-cell memory formation after mild COVID-19. TCRdb itself ran the 5' RACE reads through MiXCR, one entry per CDR3 protein. Here the sample spans more than 250,000 distinct CDR3 sequences, approximately 15% being singletons. Sequences were obtained from PBMCs or a T cell subset sorted from them (not recorded which). These receptors originate from a young man who had mild COVID-19 (a few samples of this study predate the infection). Cell type and time point are not known.

In its sample, this clonotype was seen a few times. The V and J genes are TRBV7-9 and TRBJ2-3, with 7 bases that match TRBD2. Germline-derived CDR1 and CDR2 are SEHNR and FQNEAQ (reference sequence). Trimming removed 2 bases from V and 0 bases from J; junction bases left unmatched: 2. The length of the CDR3 is 15 residues. CDR3 in amino acids: CASSLSSGSTDTQYF. CDR3 sequence (DNA): TGTGCCAGCAGCTTATCTAGCGGTAGCACAGATACGCAGTATTTT. Combining the CDR3 with reference TRBV7-9 and TRBJ2-3 gives the whole variable domain DTGVSQNPRHKITKRGQNVTFRCDPISEHNRLYWYRQTLGQGPEFLTYFQNEAQLEKSRLLSDRFSAERPKGSFSTLEIQRTEQGDSAMYLCASSLSSGSTDTQYFGPGTRLTVL.

This clonotype came up a few times. The chain combines TRBV4-1 with TRBJ1-2; D uncertain. CDR1 and CDR2 from the germline V gene are MGHRA and YSYEKL. The CDR3 is made up of 16 amino acids. V lost 1 base and J 4 bases, leaving 16 bases between the germline ends. The CDR3 region is CASSQGEGRIGYGYTF. CDR3 DNA: TGCGCCAGCAGCCAAGGTGAAGGGCGTATTGGCTATGGCTACACCTTC.

V gene TRBV6-4 combines with J gene TRBJ1-6; 10 positions agree with TRBD1. Losses at the gene ends were 6 bases for V and 7 bases for J; bases not matched to a gene: 3. Germline V lookup: CDR1 MRHNA, CDR2 SNTAGT. This CDR3 region has 14 residues. The CDR3 protein is CASRTGGLNSPLHF. CDR3 DNA sequence: TGTGCCAGCAGGACAGGGGGCTTGAATTCACCCCTCCACTTT.

This clonotype occurred a few times. The chain has TRBV6-1 and TRBJ1-6; D unclear. The CDR3 covers 14 residues. The germline gives CDR1 MNHNS, CDR2 SASEGT. The V end was cut by 7 bases, the J end by 10 bases, with 17 bases between. As DNA, the CDR3 is TGTGCCAGCACTTCGTCGGGCGTTTCGTCACCCCTCCACTTT. This translates into CASTSSGVSSPLHF.

The sample holds a few counts of this clonotype. The genes are TRBV5-1 and TRBJ1-4, with TRBD1 identical over 7 bases. This CDR3 contains 15 residues. Germline loops: CDR1 SGHRS, CDR2 YFSETQ. Germline trimming cut 4 bases from V and 8 bases from J; bases unmatched to any gene: 11. The CDR3 loop reads CASSVRGQREEKLFF. The DNA for the CDR3 is TGCGCCAGCAGCGTAAGGGGACAGCGGGAAGAAAAACTGTTTTTT.

This clonotype was seen a few times. This chain links TRBV7-8 with TRBJ2-5; D gene ambiguous. The CDR3 runs to 13 residues. In germline, CDR1 is SGHVS, CDR2 FQNEAQ. V was cut by 6 bases and J by 5 bases, with 13 bases left in between. Written as DNA, the CDR3 is TGTGCCAGCAGTCGTCGCTCAGAGGAGACCCAGTACTTC. This translates into CASSRRSEETQYF.

This chain uses TRBV2 with TRBJ1-1; the D gene is possibly TRBD1 (5 bases). CDR3 size: 17 residues. The germline CDR1 and CDR2 sequences are SNHLY and FYNNEI. V was trimmed by 6 bases and J by 0 bases, leaving 20 bases between them. The CDR3 DNA reads TGTGCCAGCAGGGCCCCCGGGACGTCCCTAATGAACACTGAAGCTTTCTTT. It encodes CASRAPGTSLMNTEAFF.

This clonotype came up a few times. The chain combines TRBV7-2 with TRBJ2-7, with D perhaps matching TRBD2 (5 bases). There are 14 residues in the CDR3. Germline-derived CDR1 and CDR2 are SGHTA and FQGNSA. V gave up 2 bases and J gave up 0 bases, with 8 bases separating them. This CDR3 is CASSLLSGSYEQYF. CDR3 nucleotides: TGTGCCAGCAGCTTACTAAGCGGCTCCTACGAGCAGTACTTC. Full variable domain (remainder filled in from reference TRBV7-2 and TRBJ2-7): GAGVSQSPSNKVTEKGKDVELRCDPISGHTALYWYRQSLGQGLEFLIYFQGNSAPDKSGLPSDRFSAERTGGSVSTLTIQRTQQEDSAVYLCASSLLSGSYEQYFGPGTRLTVT.

This sequence joins TRBV7-9 and TRBJ1-1; 7 bases match TRBD1. The CDR3 has 14 amino acids. Trimming at V came to 3 bases and at J to 4 bases, leaving 5 bases not matched to a gene. Per the germline V gene, CDR1 is SEHNR and CDR2 is FQNEAQ (reference sequence). In nucleotides, the CDR3 is TGTGCCAGCAGCTTGCAGGGGGGTATCACTGAAGCTTTCTTT. Amino acids: CASSLQGGITEAFF.

V is TRBV7-8 and J is TRBJ1-1; no clear D gene. The length of the CDR3 is 16 residues. The germline V and J ends were trimmed by 2 bases and 0 bases, with 13 bases remaining between them. The germline gives CDR1 SGHVS, CDR2 FQNEAQ. The CDR3 DNA sequence: TGTGCCAGCAGCTTAATTCTGGGGAGGATGAACACTGAAGCTTTCTTT. The encoded protein is CASSLILGRMNTEAFF.

The chain joins TRBV9 to TRBJ2-6, with D possibly being TRBD1 (5 bases). The CDR3 has 15 amino acids. Per the germline V gene, CDR1 is SGDLS and CDR2 is YYNGEE. Trimming cost V 2 bases and J 3 bases, with 9 bases left between them. As DNA, the CDR3 is TGTGCCAGCAGCGTCAGGGCTGATGGGGCCAACGTCCTGACTTTC. Translating gives CASSVRADGANVLTF.

The DNA of the CDR3 is TGTGCCAGCAGTTTAGATGGTTTCACAGGGGTTTCCTACGAGCAGTACTTC. Translating it yields CASSLDGFTGVSYEQYF. This chain joins TRBV27 and TRBJ2-7; 7 bases are a match to TRBD1. The germline V gene encodes CDR1 MNHEY and CDR2 SMNVEV (reference sequence). J lost 1 base, V lost 2 bases, and 11 bases had no gene match. This CDR3 spans 17 amino acids.